These T cell receptor beta chains were read from a single sample in a study of blood T cell repertoires in COVID-19. Some clones are missing from TCRdb's copy, which holds only in-frame ones; the method was immunoSEQ multiplex PCR. The sample has 74,000 or so clones; 75% to 90% are singletons. Sequenced material: peripheral blood. The receptors shown here come from a man aged 50-60 years with active COVID-19. Each CDR3 is given with its conserved first and last residue.

cdr3_aa: CASSFIAGADTQYF
cdr3_length: 14
v_call: TRBV5-1
j_call: TRBJ2-3

cdr3_aa: CASSASLAGVEQYF
cdr3_length: 14
v_call: TRBV10-1
j_call: TRBJ2-7

cdr3_aa: CASSFQGMNTEAFF
cdr3_length: 14
v_call: TRBV5-1
j_call: TRBJ1-1

cdr3_aa: CASSLDRTSSPLHF
cdr3_length: 14
v_call: TRBV27
j_call: TRBJ1-6

cdr3_aa: CASSPGQGNEQYF
cdr3_length: 13
v_call: TRBV4-1
j_call: TRBJ2-7

cdr3_aa: CASSLGGQAGNEQFF
cdr3_length: 15
v_call: TRBV7-2
j_call: TRBJ2-1

cdr3_aa: CASSLLTSETNTGELFF
cdr3_length: 17
v_call: TRBV7-8
j_call: TRBJ2-2

cdr3_aa: CASSLRIQSNQPQHF
cdr3_length: 15
v_call: TRBV4-1
j_call: TRBJ1-5

cdr3_aa: CASSVAPEEGPGGGELFF
cdr3_length: 18
v_call: TRBV9
j_call: TRBJ2-2

cdr3_aa: CASSPRDRSFTF
cdr3_length: 12
v_call: TRBV18
j_call: TRBJ1-2

cdr3_aa: CASSKTGNYGYTF
cdr3_length: 13
v_call: TRBV2
j_call: TRBJ1-2

cdr3_aa: CASSPQTALPPNDTF
cdr3_length: 15
v_call: TRBV18
j_call: TRBJ1-2

cdr3_aa: CASSHIPGTSYPDTQYF
cdr3_length: 17
v_call: TRBV4-1
j_call: TRBJ2-3

cdr3_aa: CASSFFAGDTYEQYF
cdr3_length: 15
v_call: TRBV5-5
j_call: TRBJ2-7